These 16 T cell receptor beta chains came from one sample sequenced in a study of T cells in Graves' hyperthyroidism and ophthalmopathy. Amplified regions were TCR beta CDR3 sequences from RNA transcripts. First-round RT-PCR of the TCR CDR3 relied on the HTBI primer set. TCRdb processed the multiplex PCR reads anew with MiXCR; each CDR3 protein has one entry. The repertoire consists of a few hundred thousand distinct CDR3 sequences, with 15% to 17% occurring once and the leading ten covering around 7%. Sequencing was performed on blood. The origin of the receptors is a woman aged 18-30 years with Graves' hyperthyroidism.

The chain uses TRBV7-9 and TRBJ2-5; 8 nucleotides agree with TRBD1. Germline CDR1 SEHNR, CDR2 FQNEAQ (reference sequence). The length of the CDR3 is 17 residues. With V trimmed by 7 bases and J by 1 base, 14 bases remained unmatched. The CDR3 sequence is CASTLRPVTGAQETQYF. CDR3 DNA: TGTGCCAGCACCCTAAGGCCGGTGACAGGGGCCCAAGAGACCCAGTACTTC.

This clonotype was seen at least ten times. The chain uses TRBV3-1 and TRBJ1-6; 10 nucleotides line up with TRBD1. After removal of 2 bases from V and 4 bases from J, the junction contained 8 bases not matched to a gene. Per the germline V gene, CDR1 is LGHDT and CDR2 is YNNKEL (reference sequence). The CDR3 contains 18 residues. The CDR3 DNA follows: TGTGCCAGCAGCCAATTTGGTTCGGGACAGGGGTATAATTCACCCCTCCACTTT. It translates to CASSQFGSGQGYNSPLHF.

The sample holds many counts of this clonotype. This chain joins TRBV7-9 and TRBJ2-3; no clear D gene. Trimming removed 8 bases at V and 2 bases at J, with 5 bases between. There are 11 residues in the CDR3. The germline CDR1 and CDR2 sequences are SEHNR and FQNEAQ (reference sequence). CDR3 bases: TGTGCCAGCGGTACCACAGATACGCAGTATTTT. Translating gives CASGTTDTQYF.

This clonotype was counted only a few times. The chain uses TRBV7-9 and TRBJ2-1, with 10 bases that match TRBD1. CDR1 is SEHNR, CDR2 FQNEAQ, per germline (reference sequence). This CDR3 contains 20 residues. Losses at the gene ends were 5 bases for V and 6 bases for J; bases not matched to a gene: 22. CDR3 nucleotides: TGTGCCAGCAGCCCTACAGGCCTCAGGGACAGGGGAACCCGAGGCAATGAGCAGTTCTTC. Residues: CASSPTGLRDRGTRGNEQFF.

At least ten counts were recorded for this clonotype. This rearrangement joins TRBV7-3 to TRBJ2-3; D gene uncertain. The V end was cut by 5 bases, the J end by 4 bases, with 7 bases between. Per the germline V gene, CDR1 is SGHTA and CDR2 is FQGTGA. The CDR3 contains 12 residues. The CDR3 DNA follows: TGTGCCAGCAGCCATTATGCAGATACGCAGTATTTT. Its translation is CASSHYADTQYF.

This clonotype was counted ten times or more. The CDR3 spells CASSVWDISSGNTIYF. CDR3 nucleotides: TGTGCCAGCAGTGTGTGGGACATCAGCTCTGGAAACACCATATATTTT. The genes are TRBV2 and TRBJ1-3, with a weak D call TRBD1 (6 bases). V shed 4 bases and J shed 0 bases, with 13 bases lying between them. The CDR3 contains 16 residues. CDR1 is SNHLY, CDR2 FYNNEI, per germline.

Many counts were recorded for this clonotype. The chain links TRBV20-1 to TRBJ2-6, with D unclear. The CDR3 has 13 amino acids. The V end lost 6 bases, the J end lost 0 bases, and 6 bases lay between the germline ends. Germline values: CDR1 DFQATT, CDR2 SNEGSKA (reference sequence). CDR3 DNA sequence: TGCAGTGCGGCAGGCTCTGGGGCCAACGTCCTGACTTTC. Protein: CSAAGSGANVLTF.

Ten or more counts support this clonotype. This chain joins TRBV27 and TRBJ2-1, with 7 positions matching TRBD2. Trimming at V came to 6 bases and at J to 7 bases, leaving 0 bases not matched to a gene. The CDR3 is 11 residues long. CDR1 is MNHEY and CDR2 is SMNVEV in the germline V gene (reference sequence). CDR3 bases: TGTGCCAGCAGGGGAGGGAATGAGCAGTTCTTC. Residues: CASRGGNEQFF.

The V and J genes are TRBV29-1 and TRBJ1-2; the match to TRBD1 covers 10 bases. Per the germline V gene, CDR1 is SQVTM and CDR2 is ANQGSEA. This CDR3 contains 19 residues. V was pared by 6 bases and J by 5 bases, with 24 bases of the junction left unmatched. In DNA, the CDR3 is TGCAGCGTCCACAAATCCCCGTGGGAGGGGACAGGGGTTCGGTATGGCTACACCTTC. Translating gives CSVHKSPWEGTGVRYGYTF.

A few counts support this clonotype. The chain uses TRBV6-1 and TRBJ2-7; TRBD1 agrees at 8 bases. Germline V gene sequence: CDR1 MNHNS, CDR2 SASEGT. The CDR3 length is 13 residues. V shed 7 bases, J shed 3 bases, and the junction held 5 bases outside the gene matches. The CDR3 is CASTKQGGYEQYF. For the CDR3, the DNA is TGTGCCAGCACCAAACAGGGGGGCTACGAGCAGTACTTC.

Only a few counts were recorded for this clonotype. This rearrangement joins TRBV10-3 to TRBJ1-1; D uncertain. Looked up from germline, CDR1 is ENHRY and CDR2 is SYGVKD. The germline V and J ends were trimmed by 2 bases and 2 bases, with 15 bases remaining between them. The CDR3 runs to 16 residues. The chain's CDR3 is CAISENPQQANTEAFF. CDR3 sequence (DNA): TGTGCCATCAGTGAGAATCCCCAGCAGGCCAACACTGAAGCTTTCTTT.

This clonotype was detected many times. The gene calls are TRBV2 and TRBJ1-3; the match to TRBD1 covers 7 bases. Germline CDR1 and CDR2: SNHLY and FYNNEI. J gave up 0 bases and V 6 bases, and 14 bases lay outside the gene matches. CDR3 length: 18 residues. Here the CDR3 reads CASSTNPRDSSSGNTIYF. CDR3 in DNA: TGTGCCAGCAGCACCAACCCCAGGGACAGCAGCTCTGGAAACACCATATATTTT. The full variable domain, completed using reference TRBV2 and TRBJ1-3, is EPEVTQTPSHQVTQMGQEVILRCVPISNHLYFYWYRQILGQKVEFLVSFYNNEISEKSEIFDDQFSVERPDGSNFTLKIRSTKLEDSAMYFCASSTNPRDSSSGNTIYFGEGSWLTVV.

This clonotype came up many times. This chain connects TRBV7-9 to TRBJ2-7; the match to TRBD1 covers 11 bases. The CDR3 has 15 amino acids. J lost 4 bases, V lost 1 base, and 3 bases had no gene match. From germline, CDR1 is SEHNR and CDR2 FQNEAQ (reference sequence). The CDR3, as DNA: TGTGCCAGCAGCTTAGTAGGACAGGGGGCTTACGAGCAGTACTTC. This translates into CASSLVGQGAYEQYF.

Many counts were recorded for this clonotype. This CDR3 is CASSSTGGQKETQYF. The CDR3 nucleotides are TGTGCCAGCAGTTCCACAGGGGGTCAAAAAGAGACCCAGTACTTC. The genes are TRBV12-3 or TRBV12-4 and TRBJ2-5, with 8 bases identical to TRBD1. V was clipped by 4 bases and J by 3 bases; unmatched bases: 7. The CDR3 has 15 amino acids.

This clonotype was detected many times. The CDR3 spells CASGKSGTQETQYF. CDR3 coding DNA: TGTGCCAGCGGGAAATCCGGGACACAAGAGACCCAGTACTTC. V and J are TRBV6-1 and TRBJ2-5; TRBD1 is a possible D gene (6 bases). Trimming removed 8 bases from V and 2 bases from J, with 15 bases in between. The CDR3 length is 14 residues. CDR1 is MNHNS and CDR2 is SASEGT in the germline V gene.

This clonotype was seen a handful of times. The chain is built from TRBV29-1 and TRBJ1-2, with D hard to call. The CDR3 runs to 15 residues. The germline gives CDR1 SQVTM, CDR2 ANQGSEA. Trimming stripped 0 bases from V and 3 bases from J, with 14 bases between. The CDR3 region is CSVEDQWWVDYGYTF. CDR3 coding DNA: TGCAGCGTTGAAGATCAATGGTGGGTAGACTATGGCTACACCTTC.